This entry lists 10 T cell receptor beta chains sequenced from one sample in a study of shared clonotypes between healthy human individuals. Repertoires were generated with immunoSEQ multiplex PCR, while TCRdb's copy carries only in-frame clones and drops some. The sample lists over 2 million clones, roughly 95% seen once, with roughly 0.13% in the top ten. Sequenced input: naive CD4+ T cells sorted from blood. Subset specified: CD45RA+ positively selected. These TCRs come from a man younger than 35 in good health.

J is TRBJ1-5 and V is TRBV27; TRBD1 is a possible D gene (5 bases). V was pared by 2 bases and J by 4 bases, with 12 bases between. Germline V gene data show CDR1 as MNHEY and CDR2 as SMNVEV (reference sequence). The CDR3 has 15 residues. The CDR3 is CASSLNGDRNQPQHF. In nucleotides, the CDR3 is TGTGCCAGCAGTTTAAATGGGGACCGAAATCAGCCCCAGCATTTT.

This chain links TRBV7-9 with TRBJ2-3; D remains ambiguous. Trimming shortened V by 11 bases and J by 5 bases, and 11 bases separated the two germline ends. Germline assignment: CDR1 SEHNR and CDR2 FQNEAQ (reference sequence). CDR3 length equals 11 residues. CDR3 bases: TGTGCCGGGCCTCCTGGAGATACGCAGTATTTT. It yields the protein CAGPPGDTQYF. Supplemented by reference TRBV7-9 and TRBJ2-3, the full variable domain reads DTGVSQNPRHKITKRGQNVTFRCDPISEHNRLYWYRQTLGQGPEFLTYFQNEAQLEKSRLLSDRFSAERPKGSFSTLEIQRTEQGDSAMYLCAGPPGDTQYFGPGTRLTVL.

This clone came up once. This rearrangement joins TRBV4-1 to TRBJ2-2; D is unresolved. V was cut by 0 bases and J by 2 bases, with 13 bases left in between. Germline loops: CDR1 MGHRA, CDR2 YSYEKL. The CDR3 is 17 residues long. The CDR3 loop reads CASSQDPDAANTGELFF. CDR3 coding DNA: TGCGCCAGCAGCCAAGATCCGGACGCCGCAAACACCGGGGAGCTGTTTTTT.

A remark on this clone: Within the sample, other DNA sequences also encode this same CDR3. V is TRBV18 and J is TRBJ2-1; TRBD2 might be the D (6 bases). The CDR3 is made up of 13 amino acids. V lost 3 bases to trimming and J lost 7 bases, with 10 bases between them. The V gene's germline CDR1 is KGHSH and CDR2 LQKENI. For the CDR3, the DNA is TGTGCCAGCTCACCCCCAGGAGGGAATGAGCAGTTCTTC. Its protein product is CASSPPGGNEQFF.

This chain joins TRBV28 and TRBJ2-7; TRBD2 aligns across 8 bases. The length of the CDR3 is 13 residues. Germline V gives CDR1 MDHEN, CDR2 SYDVKM. V dropped 6 bases and J dropped 4; count of bases not matched to a gene: 5. CDR3 DNA sequence: TGTGCCAGCAGGGGGACTAGTATGTACGAGCAGTACTTC. Translation gives CASRGTSMYEQYF.

This clone is a singleton in its sample. V gene TRBV29-1 combines with J gene TRBJ1-4; 8 bases fit TRBD1. The CDR3 totals 15 residues. The trim removed 5 bases at V and 1 base at J, leaving 6 bases unmatched. Germline V gene lookup returns CDR1 SQVTM and CDR2 ANQGSEA. CDR3 nucleotides: TGCAGCGTTTCAGGGGGCAGGGGAACTAATGAAAAACTGTTTTTT. This translates into CSVSGGRGTNEKLFF.

The chain combines TRBV5-1 with TRBJ2-7; tentatively, D is TRBD1 (6 bases). The V gene's germline CDR1 is SGHRS and CDR2 YFSETQ. CDR3 length: 14 residues. Trimming cost V 0 bases and J 4 bases, with 11 bases left between them. Here the CDR3 reads CASSLEQGRYEQYF. DNA of the CDR3: TGCGCCAGCAGCTTGGAACAGGGAAGATACGAGCAGTACTTC. The full variable domain, in which reference TRBV5-1 and TRBJ2-7 provide the parts outside the CDR3, is KAGVTQTPRYLIKTRGQQVTLSCSPISGHRSVSWYQQTPGQGLQFLFEYFSETQRNKGNFPGRFSGRQFSNSRSEMNVSTLELGDSALYLCASSLEQGRYEQYFGPGTRLTVT.

This chain uses TRBV27 with TRBJ2-5; the D gene is possibly TRBD2 (5 bases). The CDR3 loop spans 16 amino acids. V gave up 1 base and J gave up 2 bases, with 14 bases separating them. CDR1 and CDR2 from the germline V gene are MNHEY and SMNVEV (reference sequence). The DNA for the CDR3 is TGTGCCAGCAGTTTATTTCCCGGGGTCGCACAAGAGACCCAGTACTTC. Encoded protein: CASSLFPGVAQETQYF.

This chain joins TRBV6-6 and TRBJ2-7; D remains unclear. The germline V gene encodes CDR1 MNHNY and CDR2 SVGAGI (reference sequence). V was trimmed by 4 bases and J by 6 bases, leaving 13 bases between them. The CDR3 covers 13 residues. Here the CDR3 reads CASSLTPSLEQYF. Written as DNA, the CDR3 is TGTGCCAGCAGTTTAACACCATCTCTCGAGCAGTACTTC.

The chain links TRBV5-6 to TRBJ1-1; 7 positions match TRBD1. The J segment lost 8 bases and the V segment lost 5 bases, leaving 12 bases of the junction unmatched. In germline, CDR1 is SGHDT, CDR2 YYEEEE. The CDR3 length is 14 residues. The CDR3 protein is CASSLDRVVVEAFF. CDR3 in DNA: TGTGCCAGCAGTCTCGACAGGGTCGTTGTAGAAGCTTTCTTT.